This TCR beta chain is from a study of blood T cell repertoires in COVID-19. Seattle cases were enrolled at active infection and followed longitudinally. In the source study's methods: Using reference gene primer amplification, nucleated cell counts were estimated. The protocol was immunoSEQ multiplex PCR, while the TCRdb copy is restricted to in-frame clones and leaves out a portion. That table is the source of V, J and clone size, and D and trimming were worked out from the DNA. The data contain about 180,000 clones, roughly 77% of them singletons. Germline assignment: CDR1 SEHNR and CDR2 FQNEAQ (reference sequence). Trimming cost V 5 bases and J 5 bases, with 15 bases left between them. The CDR3 is 15 residues long.

The TCR comes from a woman of 80 years or more with COVID-19, enrolled during active disease. The rearrangement joins TRBV7-9 to TRBJ1-4, with D perhaps matching TRBD1 (5 bases). Specimen: peripheral blood. In DNA form, the CDR3 reads TGTGCCAGCAGCCTATTCTTGGACAAGAATGAAAAACTGTTTTTT. It yields the protein CASSLFLDKNEKLFF.